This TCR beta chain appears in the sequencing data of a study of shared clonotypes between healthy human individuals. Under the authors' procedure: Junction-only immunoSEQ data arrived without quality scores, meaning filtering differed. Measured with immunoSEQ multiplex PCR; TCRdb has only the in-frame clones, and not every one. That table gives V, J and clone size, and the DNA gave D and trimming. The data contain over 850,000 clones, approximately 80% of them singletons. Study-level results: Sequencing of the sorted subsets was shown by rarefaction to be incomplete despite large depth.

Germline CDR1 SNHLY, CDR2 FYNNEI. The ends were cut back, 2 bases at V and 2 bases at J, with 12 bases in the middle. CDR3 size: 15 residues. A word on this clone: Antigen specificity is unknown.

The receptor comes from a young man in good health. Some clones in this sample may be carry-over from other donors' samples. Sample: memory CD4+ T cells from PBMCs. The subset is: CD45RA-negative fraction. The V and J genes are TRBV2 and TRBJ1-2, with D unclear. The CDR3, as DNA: TGTGCCAGCAGTGAATTTGAGGGAGTCAACTATGGCTACACCTTC. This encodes CASSEFEGVNYGYTF.